This T cell receptor (beta chain) was retrieved from a study of T cell repertoires in cytomegalovirus infection. Study background: Peptides in the study included HLA-C-restricted and HLA-B-restricted CMV epitopes. TCR beta signatures that were public indicated CMV infection and matching HLA type. Study-wide findings and caveats: Carriers of CMV plus the relevant HLA were identified by cumulative public TCR beta family frequency. HLA-C-restricted CMV clonotypes gave the most frequent clonotype in two of eight donors.

The sample holds a few counts of this clonotype. Its antigen is not identified. One entry per CDR3 protein, called by TCRdb with MiXCR from the reads. The sample contains about 920,000 distinct CDR3 sequences, approximately 32% of which appear only once. Germline assignment: CDR1 SGHDT and CDR2 YYEEEE. The ends were cut back, 4 bases at V and 4 bases at J, with 20 bases in the middle. The CDR3 sequence is 16 residues long. The chain employs TRBV5-6 and TRBJ1-2, with D maybe TRBD1 (5 bases). This receptor was obtained from a human donor in good health (CMV status not recorded). Some clones in this sample may be carry-over from other donors' samples. The source was cultured CD8+ T cells from PBMCs, collected from culture after CMV antigen stimulation. DNA for the CDR3: TGTGCCAGCAGCCCCCTGGGAGGGGCGACTACCTATGGCTACACCTTC. Translated: CASSPLGGATTYGYTF.